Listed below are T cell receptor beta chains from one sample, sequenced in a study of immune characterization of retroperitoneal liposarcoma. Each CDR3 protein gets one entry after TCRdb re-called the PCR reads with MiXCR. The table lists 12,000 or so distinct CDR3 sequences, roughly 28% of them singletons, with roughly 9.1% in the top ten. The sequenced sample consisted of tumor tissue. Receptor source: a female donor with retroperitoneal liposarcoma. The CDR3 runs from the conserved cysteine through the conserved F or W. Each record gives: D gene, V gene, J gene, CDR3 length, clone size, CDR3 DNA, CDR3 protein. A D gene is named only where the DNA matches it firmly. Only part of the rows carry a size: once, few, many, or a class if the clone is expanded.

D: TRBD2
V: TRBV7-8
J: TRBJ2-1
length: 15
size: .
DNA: TGTGCCAGCAGCCTATTAGCGGGAGGACTGGTTGAGCAGTTCTTC
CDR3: CASSLLAGGLVEQFF

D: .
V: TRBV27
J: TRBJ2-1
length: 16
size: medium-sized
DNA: TGTGCCAGCAGTAGCCCGAGGGGACGCTCCTACAATGAGCAGTTCTTC
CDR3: CASSSPRGRSYNEQFF

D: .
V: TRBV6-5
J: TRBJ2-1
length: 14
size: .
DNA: TGTGCCAGCAGTTACTCTCCAGGGGCCTACGAGCAGTTCTTC
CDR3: CASSYSPGAYEQFF

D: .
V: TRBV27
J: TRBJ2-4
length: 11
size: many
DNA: TGTGCCAGCAGTCCCCTAGACATTCAGTACTTC
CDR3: CASSPLDIQYF

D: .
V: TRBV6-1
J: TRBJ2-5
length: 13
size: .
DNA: TGTGCCAGCACAAGGGTCGCACAAGAGACCCAGTACTTC
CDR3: CASTRVAQETQYF

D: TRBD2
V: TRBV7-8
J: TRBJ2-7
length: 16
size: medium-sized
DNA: TGTGCCAGCAGCTTAGCGGCTAGCGGGGGGATCTACGAGCAGTACTTC
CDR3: CASSLAASGGIYEQYF

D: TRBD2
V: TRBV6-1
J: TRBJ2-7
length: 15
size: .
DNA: TGTGCCAGCAGTGCTAGCGGGAGCTCCTACAATGAGCAGTACTTC
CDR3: CASSASGSSYNEQYF

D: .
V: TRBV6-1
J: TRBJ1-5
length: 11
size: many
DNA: TGTGCCAGCAGTGATGTGCAGCCCCAGCATTTT
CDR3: CASSDVQPQHF

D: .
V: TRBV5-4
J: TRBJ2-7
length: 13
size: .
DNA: TGTGCCAGCAGCTTGAGGGGTAGGGACGAGCAGTACTTC
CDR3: CASSLRGRDEQYF

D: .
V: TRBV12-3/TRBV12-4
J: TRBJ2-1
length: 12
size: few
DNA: TGTGCCAGCAGGCCCTTTCTCGGTGAGCAGTTCTTC
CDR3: CASRPFLGEQFF

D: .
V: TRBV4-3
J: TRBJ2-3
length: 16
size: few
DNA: TGCGCCAGCAGCCAAGATCGAGCGCTTGGCACAGATACGCAGTATTTT
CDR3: CASSQDRALGTDTQYF

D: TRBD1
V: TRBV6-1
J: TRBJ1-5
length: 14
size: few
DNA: TGTGCCAGCAGGCGGACAGGACGGAATCAGCCCCAGCATTTT
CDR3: CASRRTGRNQPQHF

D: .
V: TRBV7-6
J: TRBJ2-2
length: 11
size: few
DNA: TGTGCCAGCAGCCCTCCAGGGGAGCTGTTTTTT
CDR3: CASSPPGELFF

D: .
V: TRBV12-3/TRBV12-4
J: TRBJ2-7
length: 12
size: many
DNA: TGTGCCAGCGGTCCGACCGCCTACGAGCAGTACTTC
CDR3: CASGPTAYEQYF

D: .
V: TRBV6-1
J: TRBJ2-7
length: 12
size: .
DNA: TGTGCCACCGCGGGATTCAACAATGAGCAGTACTTC
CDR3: CATAGFNNEQYF

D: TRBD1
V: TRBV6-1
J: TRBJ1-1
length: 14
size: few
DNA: TGTGCCAGCAGTGATACAGGGGGCTCTACTGAAGCTTTCTTT
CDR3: CASSDTGGSTEAFF

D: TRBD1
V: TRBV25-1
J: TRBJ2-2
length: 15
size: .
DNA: TGTGCCAGCAGTGATGGACAGGCGGTCACCGGGGAGCTGTTTTTT
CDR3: CASSDGQAVTGELFF

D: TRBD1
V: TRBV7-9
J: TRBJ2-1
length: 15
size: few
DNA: TGTGCCAGCAGACGAAGCGGGACAGGGGACAATGAGCAGTTCTTC
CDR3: CASRRSGTGDNEQFF

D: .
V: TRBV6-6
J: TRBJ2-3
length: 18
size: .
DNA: TGTGCCAGCAGTTACTCGGCGGCTGATGGCGGGAGCACAGATACGCAGTATTTT
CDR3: CASSYSAADGGSTDTQYF

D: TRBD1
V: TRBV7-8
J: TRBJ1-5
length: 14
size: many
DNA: TGTGCCAGCAGCGCCCGGGACAGCGAGGGGCCCCAGCATTTT
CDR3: CASSARDSEGPQHF

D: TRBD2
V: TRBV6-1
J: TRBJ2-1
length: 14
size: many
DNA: TGTGCCACTTCCCCACTAGCGGGGGCCAATGAGCAGTTCTTC
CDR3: CATSPLAGANEQFF

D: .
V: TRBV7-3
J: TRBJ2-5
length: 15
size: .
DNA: TGTGCCAGCAGCTCTACTCTCAGCGACCAAGAGACCCAGTACTTC
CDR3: CASSSTLSDQETQYF

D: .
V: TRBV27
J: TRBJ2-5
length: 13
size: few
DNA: TGTGCCAGCAGGGAGAGCTCCTACAATGAGCAGTACTTC
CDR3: CASRESSYNEQYF

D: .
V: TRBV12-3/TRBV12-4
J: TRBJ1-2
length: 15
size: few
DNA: TGTGCCAGCAGTACAACACAGGGCCTGAGCTATGGCTACACCTTC
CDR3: CASSTTQGLSYGYTF

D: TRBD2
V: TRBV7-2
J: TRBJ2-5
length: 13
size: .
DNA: TGTGCCAGCAGCTTACCGGGAGGCGAGACCCAGTACTTC
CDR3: CASSLPGGETQYF

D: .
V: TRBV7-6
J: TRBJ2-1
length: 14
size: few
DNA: TGTGCCAGCAGCCCGCGCACGGGGAACTACGAGCAGTTCTTC
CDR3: CASSPRTGNYEQFF

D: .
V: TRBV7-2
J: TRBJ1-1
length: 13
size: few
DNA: TGTGCCAGCAGCGTCCGGAGGAACACTGAAGCTTTCTTT
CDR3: CASSVRRNTEAFF

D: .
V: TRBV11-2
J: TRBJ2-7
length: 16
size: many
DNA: TGTGCCAGCAGCCGAAAGGGGGGGACGGGCCGTTACGAGCAGTACTTC
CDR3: CASSRKGGTGRYEQYF

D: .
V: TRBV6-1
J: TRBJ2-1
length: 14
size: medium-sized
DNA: TGTGCCAGCACCCAGAGAGGGTCCTACAATGAGCAGTTCTTC
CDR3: CASTQRGSYNEQFF

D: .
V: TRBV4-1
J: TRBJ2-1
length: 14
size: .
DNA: TGCGCCAGCAGCGGGACCACTACCTCCAATGAGCAGTTCTTC
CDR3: CASSGTTTSNEQFF

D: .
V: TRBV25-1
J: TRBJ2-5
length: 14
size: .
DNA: TGTGCCAGCAGCAGGGGTTTCCCTCTAGAGACCCAGTACTTC
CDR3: CASSRGFPLETQYF

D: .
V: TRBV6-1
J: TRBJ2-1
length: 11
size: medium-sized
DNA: TGTGCCAGCAGCACATGGGGCGAGCAGTTCTTC
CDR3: CASSTWGEQFF

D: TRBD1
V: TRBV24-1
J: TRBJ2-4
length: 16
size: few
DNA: TGTGCCACCAGTGATCCCGGGACAGGGACCTACAATGAGCAGTACTTC
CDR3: CATSDPGTGTYNEQYF

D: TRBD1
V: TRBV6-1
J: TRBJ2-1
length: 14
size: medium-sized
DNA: TGTGCCAGCAGCACCGGGACAGGGGGCTACGAGCAGTTCTTC
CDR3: CASSTGTGGYEQFF

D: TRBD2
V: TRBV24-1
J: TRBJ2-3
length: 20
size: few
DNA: TGTGCCACCAGTGATGCCAACCCGGGACTAGCGGGAGAGGGCACAGATACGCAGTATTTT
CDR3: CATSDANPGLAGEGTDTQYF

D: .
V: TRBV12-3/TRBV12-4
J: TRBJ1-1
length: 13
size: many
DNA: TGTGCCACCACAACAGGTAGGGGCACTGAAGCTTTCTTT
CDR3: CATTTGRGTEAFF

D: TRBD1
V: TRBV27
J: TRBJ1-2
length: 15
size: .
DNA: TGTGCCAGCACCTCTGGGACAGGGGGTATCTATGGCTACACCTTC
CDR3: CASTSGTGGIYGYTF

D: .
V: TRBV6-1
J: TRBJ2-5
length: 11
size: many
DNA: TGTGCCAGCAGTATACGGGGGACCCAGTACTTC
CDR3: CASSIRGTQYF

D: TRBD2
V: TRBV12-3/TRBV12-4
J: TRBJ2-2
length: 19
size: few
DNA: TGTGCCAGCAGTTTTTCGGGACTAGCGGGAGTTCCGAACACCGGGGAGCTGTTTTTT
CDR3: CASSFSGLAGVPNTGELFF

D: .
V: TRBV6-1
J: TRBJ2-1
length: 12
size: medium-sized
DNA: TGTGCCAGCGCCGACACTCCCTACGAGCAGTTCTTC
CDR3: CASADTPYEQFF

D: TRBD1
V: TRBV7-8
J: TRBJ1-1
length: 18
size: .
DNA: TGTGCCAGCAGCCCCCGGGCGGACAGGGGGGATAAGAACACTGAAGCTTTCTTT
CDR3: CASSPRADRGDKNTEAFF

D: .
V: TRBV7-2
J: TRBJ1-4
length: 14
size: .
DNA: TGTGCCAGCAGCTTTTCCGGCCCTAATGAAAAACTGTTTTTT
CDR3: CASSFSGPNEKLFF

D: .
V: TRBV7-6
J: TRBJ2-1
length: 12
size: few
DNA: TGTGCCAGCAGCTTACGTGTGCAAGAGCAGTTCTTC
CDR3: CASSLRVQEQFF

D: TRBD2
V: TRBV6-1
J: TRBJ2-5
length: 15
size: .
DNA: TGTGCCAGCAGTCCCACTAGCGGGAGTGTTGAGACCCAGTACTTC
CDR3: CASSPTSGSVETQYF

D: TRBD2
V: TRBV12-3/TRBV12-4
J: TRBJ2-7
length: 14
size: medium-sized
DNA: TGTGCCAGCAGTCACCTAGCGGGGGGATATGAGCAGTACTTC
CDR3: CASSHLAGGYEQYF

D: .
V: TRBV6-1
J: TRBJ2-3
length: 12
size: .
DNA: TGTGCCAGCAGTCCCCAGGGACGAACGCAGTATTTT
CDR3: CASSPQGRTQYF

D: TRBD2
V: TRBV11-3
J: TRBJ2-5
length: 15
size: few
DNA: TGTGCCAGCAGCCCTCAAGCGGGAGGGGGGTGGGGCCAGTACTTC
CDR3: CASSPQAGGGWGQYF

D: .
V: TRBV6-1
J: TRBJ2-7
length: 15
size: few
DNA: TGTGCCAGCAGTTCCGGGATCTCGGGCTCCGGCGAGCAGTACTTC
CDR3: CASSSGISGSGEQYF

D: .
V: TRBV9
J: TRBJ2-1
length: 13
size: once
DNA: TGTGCCAGCAGCCCGGGGCCCCATGATGAGCAGTTCTTC
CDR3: CASSPGPHDEQFF

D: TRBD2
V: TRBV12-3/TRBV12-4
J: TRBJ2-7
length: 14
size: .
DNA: TGTGCCAGCAGTTTATCGGGGGGGCCTTACGAGCAGTACTTC
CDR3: CASSLSGGPYEQYF

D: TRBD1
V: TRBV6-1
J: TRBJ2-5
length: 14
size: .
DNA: TGTGCCAGCAGTCCCTTGGGGACAGAAGAGACCCAGTACTTC
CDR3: CASSPLGTEETQYF

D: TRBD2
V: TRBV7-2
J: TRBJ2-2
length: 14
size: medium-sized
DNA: TGTGCCAGCAACCCGGGACTAGCAACCGGGGAGCTGTTTTTT
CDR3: CASNPGLATGELFF

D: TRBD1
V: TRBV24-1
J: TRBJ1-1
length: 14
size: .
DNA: TGTGCCACCAGTGAGCGTGGGACAGGAGCCGAAGCTTTCTTT
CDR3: CATSERGTGAEAFF

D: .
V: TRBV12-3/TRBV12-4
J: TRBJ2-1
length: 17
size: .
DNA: TGTGCCAGCAGTTTACTCACAGGGGCGGGGTCCTACAATGAGCAGTTCTTC
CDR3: CASSLLTGAGSYNEQFF

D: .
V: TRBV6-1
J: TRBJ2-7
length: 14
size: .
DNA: TGTGCCAGCCACCTCCGTGCGGGACGGTACGAGCAGTACTTC
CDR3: CASHLRAGRYEQYF

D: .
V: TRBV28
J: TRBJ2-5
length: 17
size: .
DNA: TGTGCCAGCAGCCCCATATTTAGAGGACAGCTGCAAGAGACCCAGTACTTC
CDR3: CASSPIFRGQLQETQYF

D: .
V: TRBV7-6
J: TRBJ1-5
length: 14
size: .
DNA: TGTGCCAGCAGCTCACAGGGCGGGCCCCAGCCCCAGCATTTT
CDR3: CASSSQGGPQPQHF